Below are 10 T cell receptor beta chains sequenced from a single sample in a study of shared clonotypes between healthy human individuals. The data were produced by immunoSEQ multiplex PCR, yet TCRdb's version contains in-frame clones alone and is incomplete. Of around 1.1 million clones listed, around 78% were seen once; the top ten hold around 0.61%. Material: memory CD4+ T cells from PBMCs. Subset of the sample: CD45RA-negative fraction. These receptors came from a man aged 18 to 29 in good health. Some clones in this sample may be carry-over from other donors' samples.

In its sample, this clone was seen a few times. Other nucleotide sequences in the sample specify the same CDR3. V and J are TRBV29-1 and TRBJ1-4, with unresolved D. V was trimmed by 4 bases and J by 8 bases, leaving 8 bases between them. Germline V CDR1 and CDR2: SQVTM, ANQGSEA. This CDR3 spans 11 amino acids. CDR3 coding DNA: TGCAGCGTTGGACGAAGGGAAAAACTGTTTTTT. Translating it yields CSVGRREKLFF.

This clone was seen just once. This sequence joins TRBV19 and TRBJ2-3; the D is unclear. Germline lookup yields CDR1 LNHDA and CDR2 SQIVND (reference sequence). Deletions cut 4 bases from V and 6 bases from J, with 11 bases between. The CDR3 length is 13 residues. Here the CDR3 reads CASSKNRADTQYF. The CDR3 DNA reads as TGTGCCAGTAGTAAGAACCGGGCCGATACGCAGTATTTT.

This clone was seen ten or more times. This sequence joins TRBV27 and TRBJ2-7, with a weak D call TRBD2 (5 bases). Germline values: CDR1 MNHEY, CDR2 SMNVEV (reference sequence). The CDR3 loop spans 13 amino acids. With 6 bases removed from V and 2 bases from J, the gap between germline ends came to 11 bases. The CDR3 reads CASSNGLPYEQYF. The DNA for the CDR3 is TGTGCCAGCAGCAACGGACTGCCCTACGAGCAGTACTTC.

Note on this clone: The same CDR3 arises from other DNA sequences in this sample as well. The chain employs TRBV5-1 and TRBJ2-3; possibly TRBD2 for D (6 bases). This CDR3 has 13 residues. Trimming left V 0 bases short and J 4 bases short, with 6 bases between. Germline lookup yields CDR1 SGHRS and CDR2 YFSETQ. CDR3 sequence (DNA): TGCGCCAGCAGCTTGGCGGGAGCAGATACGCAGTATTTT. It specifies CASSLAGADTQYF.

The chain uses TRBV6-6 and TRBJ1-1; perhaps TRBD1 as D (5 bases). CDR3 length equals 14 residues. V lost 10 bases and J 6 bases, leaving 21 bases between the germline ends. Germline CDR1 reads MNHNY; CDR2 reads SVGAGI (reference sequence). The chain's CDR3 is CATARGVEGSEAFF. The CDR3 DNA is TGTGCCACCGCCCGGGGGGTGGAGGGGTCTGAAGCTTTCTTT.

The CDR3 is CASSYSSGTGGYGYTF. Written as DNA, the CDR3 is TGTGCCAGCAGTTACTCCTCCGGGACAGGGGGGTATGGCTACACCTTC. The chain employs TRBV6-6 and TRBJ1-2, with 11 nucleotides matching TRBD1. Trimming removed 0 bases from V and 5 bases from J; junction bases left unmatched: 5. In germline, CDR1 is MNHNY, CDR2 SVGAGI (reference sequence). The CDR3 length is 16 residues.

The chain recombines TRBV27 with TRBJ1-5; D remains unclear. CDR3 length: 13 residues. Germline values: CDR1 MNHEY, CDR2 SMNVEV (reference sequence). V gave up 3 bases and J gave up 3 bases, with 6 bases separating them. In DNA form, the CDR3 reads TGTGCCAGCAGTTTGACCGCCAATCAGCCCCAGCATTTT. It is translated as CASSLTANQPQHF.

This clone was detected once. The chain employs TRBV19 and TRBJ1-2; tentatively, D is TRBD1 (5 bases). V shed 1 base and J shed 4 bases, with 7 bases lying between them. CDR3 length: 13 amino acids. Germline values: CDR1 LNHDA, CDR2 SQIVND (reference sequence). DNA of the CDR3: TGTGCCAGTAGTATAGGACAGTTCTATGGCTACACCTTC. Protein product: CASSIGQFYGYTF.

With respect to this clone: A much larger clone differs by one base, so this may be a read error. The rearrangement joins TRBV7-9 to TRBJ1-4; D is unresolved. This CDR3 comprises 14 residues. V was clipped by 0 bases and J by 0 bases, with 2 bases between them. CDR1 is SEHNR, CDR2 FQNEAQ, per germline (reference sequence). The CDR3 reads CASSLAPTNEKLFF. DNA of the CDR3: TGTGCCAGCAGCTTAGCCCCAACTAATGAAAAACTGTTTTTT.

This sequence joins TRBV29-1 and TRBJ2-7; D is unresolved. CDR1 and CDR2 (germline): SQVTM, ANQGSEA. The CDR3 spans 12 residues. With 7 bases removed from V and 2 bases from J, the gap between germline ends came to 12 bases. The CDR3, as DNA: TGCAGCGCTGGGGAAGCGACCTACGAGCAGTACTTC. Amino acid sequence: CSAGEATYEQYF.